The T cell receptor (beta chain) under discussion was sequenced for a study of control samples from healthy donors and cancer patients. Germline CDR1 MGHRA, CDR2 YSYEKL. The CDR3 covers 16 residues. Unmatched junction bases numbered 5, after V lost 4 bases and J lost 0 bases. Repertoires were generated with immunoSEQ multiplex PCR, while TCRdb's copy carries only in-frame clones and drops some. The sample yields some 120,000 clones, about 87% seen once. This clone was detected a few times. The chain employs TRBV4-1 and TRBJ1-2; 10 positions agree with TRBD1. The source is a man between 60 and 75 years old in good health. The specimen was blood. CDR3 sequence (DNA): TGCGCCAGCAGCCCGGACAGGGGGATTACTAACTATGGCTACACCTTC. The encoded protein is CASSPDRGITNYGYTF.